Shown below are 20 T cell receptor beta chains from a single sample sequenced in a study of OX40 agonist ivuxolimab in advanced cancers. Sequenced by immunoSEQ multiplex PCR; TCRdb stores in-frame clones only, minus some. The sample has some 68,000 clones, about nine tenths seen once. Sequencing used CD4+ or CD8+ T cells sorted from blood, obtained in a trial of the OX40 agonist ivuxolimab. The receptors come from an adult with an advanced solid tumor such as melanoma, head and neck, liver or kidney cancer.

The chain has TRBV5-5 and TRBJ1-1; D gene ambiguous. This CDR3 region has 13 residues. CDR1 and CDR2 (germline): SGHKS, YYEKEE (reference sequence). V lost 2 bases and J 6 bases, leaving 11 bases between the germline ends. In DNA form, the CDR3 reads TGTGCCAGCAGCTTTTCCCTTTGGGCTGAAGCTTTCTTT. Encoded protein: CASSFSLWAEAFF. The variable domain in full, with the rest retrieved from reference TRBV5-5 and TRBJ1-1, is DAGVTQSPTHLIKTRGQQVTLRCSPISGHKSVSWYQQVLGQGPQFIFQYYEKEERGRGNFPDRFSARQFPNYSSELNVNALLLGDSALYLCASSFSLWAEAFFGQGTRLTVV.

This clone occurred once. The genes are TRBV7-8 and TRBJ1-3, with D tentatively TRBD1 (5 bases). Germline V gene data show CDR1 as SGHVS and CDR2 as FQNEAQ. The CDR3 is made up of 15 amino acids. Trimming shortened V by 4 bases and J by 0 bases, and 10 bases separated the two germline ends. CDR3 sequence: CASSWDGRSGNTIYF. DNA for the CDR3: TGTGCCAGCAGCTGGGACGGACGCTCTGGAAACACCATATATTTT.

The genes are TRBV18 and TRBJ2-7; D gene uncertain. The CDR3 is 13 amino acids. The germline V gene has CDR1 KGHSH and CDR2 LQKENI. Trimming removed 2 bases from V and 6 bases from J, with 11 bases in between. The CDR3 loop reads CASSPIHKGEQYF. The DNA for the CDR3 is TGTGCCAGCTCACCAATCCATAAGGGCGAGCAGTACTTC.

This chain uses TRBV13 with TRBJ2-3; 8 bases line up with TRBD2. The CDR3 is made up of 14 amino acids. Germline-derived CDR1 and CDR2 are PRHDT and FYEKMQ (reference sequence). The trim removed 1 base at V and 5 bases at J, leaving 2 bases unmatched. The CDR3 here is CASSLVREEDTQYF. The DNA of the CDR3 is TGTGCCAGCAGCTTAGTGCGGGAGGAAGATACGCAGTATTTT. Filled out from reference TRBV13 and TRBJ2-3, the complete variable domain reads AAGVIQSPRHLIKEKRETATLKCYPIPRHDTVYWYQQGPGQDPQFLISFYEKMQSDKGSIPDRFSAQQFSDYHSELNMSSLELGDSALYFCASSLVREEDTQYFGPGTRLTVL.

The chain recombines TRBV28 with TRBJ1-2, with 7 bases that match TRBD1. CDR1 and CDR2 (germline): MDHEN, SYDVKM. This CDR3 region has 13 residues. With V trimmed by 2 bases and J by 4 bases, 1 base remained unmatched. In nucleotides, the CDR3 is TGTGCCAGCAGTTTAGGGACAGCCTATGGCTACACCTTC. Translation gives CASSLGTAYGYTF.

This clone was detected only a few times. This chain uses TRBV9 with TRBJ2-2; 8 bases fit TRBD1. Unmatched junction bases numbered 16, after V lost 3 bases and J lost 3 bases. Germline assignment: CDR1 SGDLS and CDR2 YYNGEE. The CDR3 consists of 19 residues. The CDR3 loop is CASSESFLRDRFYTGELFF. In DNA, the CDR3 is TGTGCCAGCAGCGAGTCATTCTTGCGGGACAGGTTCTACACCGGGGAGCTGTTTTTT. Variable domain in full (rest from reference TRBV9 and TRBJ2-2): DSGVTQTPKHLITATGQRVTLRCSPRSGDLSVYWYQQSLDQGLQFLIQYYNGEERAKGNILERFSAQQFPDLHSELNLSSLELGDSALYFCASSESFLRDRFYTGELFFGEGSRLTVL.

The chain carries TRBV11-3 and TRBJ2-3, with a possible D match to TRBD2 (6 bases). Trimming shortened V by 5 bases and J by 0 bases, and 18 bases separated the two germline ends. Germline CDR1 is SGHNT and CDR2 is YENEEA. The CDR3 contains 17 residues. Here the CDR3 DNA reads TGTGCCAGCAGCCCAACCCTCCTAGCGACCAGCACAGATACGCAGTATTTT. It encodes CASSPTLLATSTDTQYF.

The chain recombines TRBV28 with TRBJ2-7; 8 bases match TRBD1. The ends lost 6 bases at V and 1 base at J; junction bases unmatched: 11. Germline V gene data show CDR1 as MDHEN and CDR2 as SYDVKM. The CDR3 totals 16 residues. CDR3 residues: CASRGTGQSNSYEQYF. The CDR3 DNA reads TGTGCCAGCAGAGGGACAGGACAATCTAATTCCTACGAGCAGTACTTC.

The V and J genes are TRBV4-1 and TRBJ2-5; the D gene could be TRBD1 or TRBD2 (5 bases each). Trimming pared 4 bases from V and 4 bases from J, leaving 10 bases between. The CDR3 extends over 13 amino acids. Germline V gene data show CDR1 as MGHRA and CDR2 as YSYEKL. The CDR3 DNA reads TGCGCCAGCAGCCCCCGGGGCCTAGAGACCCAGTACTTC. Protein: CASSPRGLETQYF.

The rearrangement joins TRBV5-1 to TRBJ2-7; 7 bases map to TRBD1. Germline V lookup: CDR1 SGHRS, CDR2 YFSETQ. The CDR3 has 14 residues. The V gene end was trimmed by 4 bases and the J gene end by 6 bases; junction bases not matched to a gene: 10. CDR3: CASSQPEGASEQYF. CDR3 bases: TGCGCCAGCAGCCAACCTGAGGGGGCGTCCGAGCAGTACTTC.

The count of this clone is one. The CDR3 DNA sequence: TGTGCCAGCAGCTTGACTGGATCCAATGAGCAGTTCTTC. Translating gives CASSLTGSNEQFF. The chain employs TRBV5-4 and TRBJ2-1; D not resolved. Trimming stripped 1 base from V and 6 bases from J, with 8 bases between. This CDR3 has 13 residues. Germline CDR1 is SGHNT and CDR2 is YYREEE (reference sequence).

This chain joins TRBV7-7 and TRBJ2-1; 10 nucleotides line up with TRBD2. With 1 base clipped from V and 2 bases from J, the junction kept 2 bases outside the gene matches. Germline CDR1 is SSHAT and CDR2 is FNYEAQ (reference sequence). The CDR3 spans 16 residues. The CDR3 DNA sequence: TGTGCCAGCAGCTTAGGGACTAGCGGACCCTACAATGAGCAGTTCTTC. Translating gives CASSLGTSGPYNEQFF.

The V call is TRBV5-1, the J call TRBJ2-7, with a weak D call TRBD1 (6 bases). In germline, CDR1 is SGHRS, CDR2 YFSETQ. This CDR3 region has 13 residues. V was shortened by 2 bases and J by 2 bases, with 8 bases between the two germline ends. In DNA form, the CDR3 reads TGCGCCAGCAGCTTAACAGGGACCTACGAGCAGTACTTC. Translated: CASSLTGTYEQYF. The full variable domain, rest sourced from reference TRBV5-1 and TRBJ2-7, is KAGVTQTPRYLIKTRGQQVTLSCSPISGHRSVSWYQQTPGQGLQFLFEYFSETQRNKGNFPGRFSGRQFSNSRSEMNVSTLELGDSALYLCASSLTGTYEQYFGPGTRLTVT.

The chain links TRBV11-3 to TRBJ2-2; TRBD2 is a possible D gene (6 bases). Germline V CDR1 and CDR2: SGHNT, YENEEA. V dropped 1 base and J dropped 1 base, with 13 bases sitting between them. The CDR3 loop spans 17 amino acids. The CDR3 region is CASSLGGIAENTGELFF. DNA for the CDR3: TGTGCCAGCAGCTTAGGGGGCATAGCGGAGAACACCGGGGAGCTGTTTTTT.

This clone was picked up a small number of times. The chain employs TRBV11-2 and TRBJ2-5; TRBD2 matches at 9 bases. Per the germline V gene, CDR1 is SGHAT and CDR2 is FQNNGV. The CDR3 has 15 amino acids. V lost 4 bases, J lost 5 bases, and 8 bases stayed unmatched. This CDR3 reads CASSYPAGGWETQYF. The CDR3 DNA reads TGTGCCAGCAGCTACCCAGCGGGGGGATGGGAGACCCAGTACTTC.

The chain joins TRBV28 to TRBJ2-3; 10 bases match TRBD2. The CDR3 runs 15 residues. The V gene's germline CDR1 is MDHEN and CDR2 SYDVKM. V lost 4 bases and J lost 2; bases outside the gene matches: 3. The CDR3 coding sequence is TGTGCCAGCAGTTCACTAGCGGGGTCCACAGATACGCAGTATTTT. Its protein product is CASSSLAGSTDTQYF.

The chain has TRBV11-2 and TRBJ2-7, with TRBD2 as a possible D gene (6 bases). Germline V gene lookup returns CDR1 SGHAT and CDR2 FQNNGV. V was clipped by 5 bases and J by 5 bases, with 13 bases between them. The length of the CDR3 is 13 residues. CDR3 protein: CASSVTGVNEQYF. The CDR3 bases are TGTGCCAGCAGCGTAACGGGGGTCAACGAGCAGTACTTC.

The rearrangement joins TRBV11-1 to TRBJ2-3, with 9 bases identical to TRBD1. CDR1 SGHAT and CDR2 FQDESV come from the germline V gene (reference sequence). Germline trimming cut 5 bases from V and 6 bases from J; bases unmatched to any gene: 6. The CDR3 contains 14 residues. CDR3 bases: TGTGCCAGCAGCGGGACAGGGACAGGGGATACGCAGTATTTT. Translation gives CASSGTGTGDTQYF.

The genes are TRBV20-1 and TRBJ2-1; D unresolved. Germline V gives CDR1 DFQATT, CDR2 SNEGSKA (reference sequence). The CDR3 sequence is 11 residues long. Between the trimmed V and J ends, which lost 0 bases and 7 bases, there was a span of 4 bases. CDR3 sequence: CSARDLNEQFF. In DNA form, the CDR3 reads TGCAGTGCTAGAGATTTAAATGAGCAGTTCTTC.

This rearrangement joins TRBV2 to TRBJ1-1; unclear D gene. The CDR3 spans 11 residues. Germline V gives CDR1 SNHLY, CDR2 FYNNEI. Trimming took off 1 base at V and 9 bases at J, with 6 bases between the two ends. CDR3 sequence (DNA): TGTGCCAGCAGTGAAGAGTATCAAGCTTTCTTT. Amino acids: CASSEEYQAFF.